The clone carrying this T cell receptor beta chain was counted a few times. TCRdb re-called the RT-PCR reads with MiXCR, one entry per CDR3 protein. The repertoire holds 150,000 to 200,000 distinct CDR3 sequences, with about 30% as singletons. This record comes from a study of patients and donors after allogeneic stem cell transplantation. The CDR3 covers 12 residues. V was pared by 1 base and J by 8 bases, with 8 bases between. In germline, CDR1 is LGHNA, CDR2 YSLEER. Sequencing was done on a sample of blood, either unsorted or a sorted T cell fraction (not recorded which). This chain joins TRBV4-3 and TRBJ1-1; D uncertain. This receptor was obtained from a human donor who was either an allogeneic HSCT recipient or a stem cell or donor lymphocyte infusion donor (not recorded which). It is not recorded whose cells these are; they may come from a transplant donor. The CDR3 DNA sequence: TGCGCCAGCAGCCAAGGCGGCAGAGAAGCTTTCTTT. This encodes CASSQGGREAFF.